These 8 T cell receptor beta chains share one sample of origin, sequenced in a study of T-cell memory formation after mild COVID-19. From the 5' RACE reads, TCRdb called clonotypes with MiXCR, one entry per CDR3 protein. The sample records 350,000 or so distinct CDR3 sequences, 20% to 25% being singletons. Sequencing was carried out using PBMCs or a T cell subset sorted from them (not recorded which). The receptors were sampled from a man aged 18 to 30 who had mild COVID-19 (a few samples of this study predate the infection). Cell type and time point are not known.

V usage is TRBV5-6 and J usage is TRBJ1-1, with no clear D. Trimming took 1 base from V and 3 from J, leaving 7 bases between them. CDR1 is SGHDT and CDR2 is YYEEEE in the germline V gene. The CDR3 has 13 amino acids. CDR3 nucleotides: TGTGCCAGCAGCTTGAGGCCGGACACTGAAGCTTTCTTT. This gives the protein CASSLRPDTEAFF.

This clonotype was counted only a few times. The chain joins TRBV24-1 to TRBJ1-4; 11 bases line up with TRBD1. Trimming at V came to 3 bases and at J to 6 bases, leaving 8 bases not matched to a gene. This CDR3 is 17 amino acids long. The germline V gene encodes CDR1 KGHDR and CDR2 SFDVKD. The CDR3 loop reads CATSDPAGQGADEKLFF. The CDR3, as DNA: TGTGCCACCAGTGATCCGGCAGGACAGGGGGCTGATGAAAAACTGTTTTTT.

This clonotype was observed a handful of times. This sequence joins TRBV4-1 and TRBJ1-3, with D perhaps matching TRBD1 (6 bases). Germline CDR1 MGHRA, CDR2 YSYEKL. The CDR3 has 15 amino acids. Deletions cut 3 bases from V and 0 bases from J, with 9 bases between. CDR3 sequence (DNA): TGCGCCAGCAGCCAGACAGGTCGCTCTGGAAACACCATATATTTT. Encoded protein: CASSQTGRSGNTIYF.

The chain joins TRBV27 to TRBJ1-6, with TRBD1 matching over 8 bases. The CDR3 covers 15 residues. V lost 5 bases, J lost 8 bases, and 8 bases stayed unmatched. CDR1 MNHEY and CDR2 SMNVEV come from the germline V gene (reference sequence). CDR3 DNA: TGTGCCAGCAGTAGTTGGGGCAGGGGGCATTCACCCCTCCACTTT. Its translation is CASSSWGRGHSPLHF.

This clonotype was picked up a small number of times. The V call is TRBV12-3 or TRBV12-4, the J call TRBJ1-4, with D tentatively TRBD1 (6 bases). This CDR3 contains 14 residues. Trimming pared 6 bases from V and 10 bases from J, leaving 18 bases between. The CDR3 loop reads CASRLGGADGKLFF. DNA of the CDR3: TGTGCCAGCAGGCTAGGGGGGGCGGATGGAAAACTGTTTTTT.

Many counts were recorded for this clonotype. The chain recombines TRBV11-2 with TRBJ2-1; 10 nucleotides align to TRBD1. Trimming at V came to 5 bases and at J to 4 bases, leaving 20 bases not matched to a gene. Germline CDR1 and CDR2: SGHAT and FQNNGV. The CDR3 consists of 20 residues. Written as DNA, the CDR3 is TGTGCCAGCAGCCTATTAGGGGGACAGGGGATGTTGGTTGGGTACAATGAGCAGTTCTTC. Translation: CASSLLGGQGMLVGYNEQFF.

In this sample, this clonotype turned up a few times. V gene TRBV6-2 or TRBV6-3 combines with J gene TRBJ2-7, with 7 bases that match TRBD1. J lost 2 bases, V lost 11 bases, and 3 bases had no gene match. CDR1 is MNHEY, CDR2 SVGEGT, per germline. The CDR3 covers 11 residues. CDR3 region: CASQGAYEQYF. CDR3 nucleotides: TGTGCCTCCCAGGGGGCCTACGAGCAGTACTTC.

This clonotype came up a few times. This chain uses TRBV7-9 with TRBJ2-1, with D perhaps given as TRBD1 or TRBD2 (6 bases each). V was shortened by 6 bases and J by 0 bases, with 15 bases between the two germline ends. CDR3 length: 16 amino acids. Germline CDR1 and CDR2: SEHNR and FQNEAQ (reference sequence). CDR3: CASRGAAGTSYNEQFF. The CDR3 nucleotides read TGTGCCAGCAGGGGGGCGGCGGGGACCTCCTACAATGAGCAGTTCTTC.